The clone carrying this TCR beta chain appeared a few times. Its antigen is undetermined. The data were taken from a study of identical twins. Study results and limitations: Analyses of zero insertions could be partly confounded by invariant MAIT and iNKT cells.

A single record per CDR3 protein comes from TCRdb applying MiXCR to the 5' RACE reads. The table records fewer than 350,000 distinct CDR3 sequences, about 8.3% of them present only once. The CDR3 spans 13 residues. The V end was cut by 5 bases, the J end by 5 bases, with 12 bases between. Per the germline V gene, CDR1 is SEHNR and CDR2 is FQNEAQ (reference sequence). Healthy Caucasian individuals made up all the donors. These data are also associated with another study on yellow fever vaccine responses in identical twins.

V and J are TRBV7-9 and TRBJ2-5; D is undetermined. This TCR was sampled from a woman between 18 and 29 years old in good health. The sequenced sample consisted of memory (CD45RO+) T cells sorted from blood. The CDR3 nucleotides are TGTGCCAGCAGCCCGATTGGGATGGAGACCCAGTACTTC. Protein sequence: CASSPIGMETQYF.